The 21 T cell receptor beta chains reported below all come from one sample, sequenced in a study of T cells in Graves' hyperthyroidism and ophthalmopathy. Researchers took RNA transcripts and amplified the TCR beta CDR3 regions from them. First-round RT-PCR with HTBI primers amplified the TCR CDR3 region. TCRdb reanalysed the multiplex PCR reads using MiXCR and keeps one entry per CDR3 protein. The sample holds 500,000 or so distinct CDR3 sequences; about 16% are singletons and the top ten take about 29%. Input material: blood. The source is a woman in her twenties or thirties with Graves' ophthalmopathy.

CDR3 DNA sequence: TGTGCCAGCAGCCAAGGGACAGAGAACACTGAAGCTTTCTTT. Its translation: CASSQGTENTEAFF. The chain has TRBV3-1 and TRBJ1-1, with a possible D match to TRBD1 (6 bases). The CDR3 runs to 14 residues. Looked up from germline, CDR1 is LGHDT and CDR2 is YNNKEL (reference sequence). The ends were cut back, 1 base at V and 1 base at J, with 7 bases in the middle.

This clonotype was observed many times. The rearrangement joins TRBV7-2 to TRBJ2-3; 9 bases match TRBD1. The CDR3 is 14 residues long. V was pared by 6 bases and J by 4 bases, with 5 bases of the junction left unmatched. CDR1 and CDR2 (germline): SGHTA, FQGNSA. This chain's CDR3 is CASRPQGAADTQYF. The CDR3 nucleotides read TGTGCCAGCAGACCACAGGGGGCCGCAGATACGCAGTATTTT.

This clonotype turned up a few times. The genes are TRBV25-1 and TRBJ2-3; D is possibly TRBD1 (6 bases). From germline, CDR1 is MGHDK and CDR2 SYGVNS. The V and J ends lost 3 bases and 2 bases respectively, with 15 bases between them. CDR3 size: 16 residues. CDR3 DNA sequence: TGTGCCAGCAGTGATCCCGAGAGACAGGACACAGATACGCAGTATTTT. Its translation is CASSDPERQDTDTQYF.

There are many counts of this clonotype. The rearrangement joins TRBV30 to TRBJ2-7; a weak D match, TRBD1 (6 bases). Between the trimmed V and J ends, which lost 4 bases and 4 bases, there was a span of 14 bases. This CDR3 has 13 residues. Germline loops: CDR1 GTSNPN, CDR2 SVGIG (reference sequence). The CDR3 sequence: CAWTRGGGYEQYF. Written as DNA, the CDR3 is TGTGCCTGGACCAGGGGCGGAGGTTACGAGCAGTACTTC. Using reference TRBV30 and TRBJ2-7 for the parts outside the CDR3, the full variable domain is SQTIHQWPATLVQPVGSPLSLECTVEGTSNPNLYWYRQAAGRGLQLLFYSVGIGQISSEVPQNLSASRPQDRQFILSSKKLLLSDSGFYLCAWTRGGGYEQYFGPGTRLTVT.

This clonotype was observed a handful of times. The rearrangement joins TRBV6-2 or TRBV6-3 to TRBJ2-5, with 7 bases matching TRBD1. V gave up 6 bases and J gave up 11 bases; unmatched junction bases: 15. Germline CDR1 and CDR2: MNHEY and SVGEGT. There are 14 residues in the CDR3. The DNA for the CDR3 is TGTGCCAGCAGACGACAGGGCGAAAGTACGGCTCAGTACTTC. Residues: CASRRQGESTAQYF.

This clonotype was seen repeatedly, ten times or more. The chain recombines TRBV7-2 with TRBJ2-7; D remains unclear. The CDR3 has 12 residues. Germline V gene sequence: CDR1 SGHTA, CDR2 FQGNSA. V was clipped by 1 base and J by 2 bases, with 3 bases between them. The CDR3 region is CASSLETYEQYF. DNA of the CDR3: TGTGCCAGCAGCTTAGAAACCTACGAGCAGTACTTC.

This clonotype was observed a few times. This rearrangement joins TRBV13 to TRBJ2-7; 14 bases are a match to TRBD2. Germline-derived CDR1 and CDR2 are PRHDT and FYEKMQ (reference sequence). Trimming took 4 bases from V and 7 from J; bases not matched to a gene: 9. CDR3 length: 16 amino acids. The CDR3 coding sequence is TGTGCCAGCAGCTCCCTCCCGGGACTAGCGGGAGAAGAGCAGTACTTC. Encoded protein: CASSSLPGLAGEEQYF.

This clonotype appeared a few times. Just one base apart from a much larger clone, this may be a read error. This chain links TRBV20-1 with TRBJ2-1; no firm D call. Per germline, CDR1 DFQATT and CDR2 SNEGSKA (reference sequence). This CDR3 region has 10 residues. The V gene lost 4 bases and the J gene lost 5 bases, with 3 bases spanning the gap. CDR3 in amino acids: CSAKHNEQFF. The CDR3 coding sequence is TGCAGTGCTAAACACAATGAGCAGTTCTTC.

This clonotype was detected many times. CDR3 nucleotides: TGCAGTGCCCCTGCGACCGTCTACGAGCAGTACTTC. It is translated as CSAPATVYEQYF. The genes are TRBV20-1 and TRBJ2-7; D gene ambiguous. Germline V gives CDR1 DFQATT, CDR2 SNEGSKA (reference sequence). The CDR3 runs 12 residues. Trimming pared 6 bases from V and 3 bases from J, leaving 12 bases between.

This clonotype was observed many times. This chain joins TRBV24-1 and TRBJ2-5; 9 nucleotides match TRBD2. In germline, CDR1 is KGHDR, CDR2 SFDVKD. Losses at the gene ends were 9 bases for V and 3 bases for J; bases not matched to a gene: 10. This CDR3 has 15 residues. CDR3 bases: TGTGCCACCCGCTGGGTATTAGCGGGAGAAGAGACCCAGTACTTC. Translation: CATRWVLAGEETQYF.

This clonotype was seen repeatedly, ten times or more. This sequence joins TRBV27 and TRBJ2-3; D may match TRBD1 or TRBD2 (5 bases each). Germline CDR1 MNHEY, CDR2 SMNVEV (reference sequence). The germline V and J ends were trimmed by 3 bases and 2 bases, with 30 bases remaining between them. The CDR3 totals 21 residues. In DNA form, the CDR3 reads TGTGCCAGCAGTTTTTATGGGCCGCGGGCAGGGACGAACCAAGTCACAGATACGCAGTATTTT. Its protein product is CASSFYGPRAGTNQVTDTQYF.

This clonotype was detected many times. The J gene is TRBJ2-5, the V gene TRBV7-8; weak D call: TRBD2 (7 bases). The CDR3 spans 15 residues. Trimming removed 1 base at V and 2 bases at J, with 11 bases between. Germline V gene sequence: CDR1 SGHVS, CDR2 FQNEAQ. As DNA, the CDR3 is TGTGCCAGCAGCTTAGGCGGGGGCGAACAAGAGACCCAGTACTTC. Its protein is CASSLGGGEQETQYF.

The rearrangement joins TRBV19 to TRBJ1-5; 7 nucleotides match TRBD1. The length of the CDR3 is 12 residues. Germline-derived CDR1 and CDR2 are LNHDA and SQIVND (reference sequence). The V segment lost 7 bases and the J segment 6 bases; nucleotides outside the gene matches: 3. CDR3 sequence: CASTRGFQPQHF. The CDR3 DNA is TGTGCCAGTACCAGGGGGTTTCAGCCCCAGCATTTT.

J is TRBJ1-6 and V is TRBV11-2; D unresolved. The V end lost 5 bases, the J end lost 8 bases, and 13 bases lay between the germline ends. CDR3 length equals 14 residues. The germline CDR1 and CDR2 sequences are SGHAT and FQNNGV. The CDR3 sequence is CASSPAVGYSPLHF. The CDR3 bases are TGTGCCAGCAGCCCTGCAGTTGGGTATTCACCCCTCCACTTT.

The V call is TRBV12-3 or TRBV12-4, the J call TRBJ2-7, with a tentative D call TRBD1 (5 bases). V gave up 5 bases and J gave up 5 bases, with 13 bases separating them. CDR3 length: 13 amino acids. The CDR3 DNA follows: TGTGCCAGCAGTCCAGACCCAGGGCACGAGCAGTACTTC. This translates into CASSPDPGHEQYF.

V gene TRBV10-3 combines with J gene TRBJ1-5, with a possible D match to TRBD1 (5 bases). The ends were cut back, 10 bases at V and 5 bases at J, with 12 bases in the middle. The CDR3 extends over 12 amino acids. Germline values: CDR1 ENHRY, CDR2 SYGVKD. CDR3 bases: TGTGCCACCAAGGACACCGATCAGCCCCAGCATTTT. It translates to CATKDTDQPQHF.

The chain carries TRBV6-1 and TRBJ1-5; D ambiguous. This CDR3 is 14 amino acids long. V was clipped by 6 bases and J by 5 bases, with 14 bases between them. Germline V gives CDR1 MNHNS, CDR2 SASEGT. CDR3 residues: CASREGLADQPQHF. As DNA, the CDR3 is TGTGCCAGCAGGGAGGGCCTCGCAGATCAGCCCCAGCATTTT.

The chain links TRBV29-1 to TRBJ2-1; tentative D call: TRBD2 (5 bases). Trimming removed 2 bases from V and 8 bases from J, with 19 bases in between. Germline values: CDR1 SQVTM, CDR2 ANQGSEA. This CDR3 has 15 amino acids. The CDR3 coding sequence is TGCAGCGTTGAAAGCGGCCAGCGGATGGGCTATGAGCAGTTCTTC. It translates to CSVESGQRMGYEQFF.

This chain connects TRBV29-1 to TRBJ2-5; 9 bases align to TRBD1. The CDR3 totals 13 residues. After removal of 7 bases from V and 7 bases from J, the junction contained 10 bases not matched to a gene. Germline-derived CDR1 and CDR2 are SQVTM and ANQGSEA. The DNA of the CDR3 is TGCAGCGCCGTGGACAGGGGTTTTGTGACCCAGTACTTC. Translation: CSAVDRGFVTQYF.

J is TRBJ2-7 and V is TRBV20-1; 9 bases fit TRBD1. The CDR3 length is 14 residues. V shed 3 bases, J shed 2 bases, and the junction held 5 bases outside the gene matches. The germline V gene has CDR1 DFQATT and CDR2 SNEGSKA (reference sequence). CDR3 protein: CSASRDRVPYEQYF. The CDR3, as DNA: TGCAGTGCTAGTAGGGACAGGGTCCCCTACGAGCAGTACTTC.

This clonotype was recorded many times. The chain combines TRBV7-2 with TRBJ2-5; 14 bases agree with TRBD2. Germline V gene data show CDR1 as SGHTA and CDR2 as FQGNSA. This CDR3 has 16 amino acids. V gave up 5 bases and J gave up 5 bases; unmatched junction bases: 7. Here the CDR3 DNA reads TGTGCCAGCAGCCGACTAGCGGGAGGGCCAGAGGAGACCCAGTACTTC. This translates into CASSRLAGGPEETQYF.